This entry concerns a single TCR beta chain. The entry originates in a study of blood T cell repertoires in COVID-19. As for the study in general: Acute-phase and convalescent COVID-19 samples originated in the United States, Italy and Spain.

Measured with immunoSEQ multiplex PCR; TCRdb has only the in-frame clones, and not every one. The sample holds under 150,000 clones, about 91% seen once. The CDR3 contains 16 residues. Germline loops: CDR1 SGHTA, CDR2 FQGNSA. V dropped 5 bases and J dropped 4 bases, with 18 bases sitting between them. The chain combines TRBV7-2 with TRBJ2-1; unclear D gene. The sample comprised peripheral blood. The clonotype was recovered from a human donor in a cohort sampled during active COVID-19. CDR3 residues: CASSRPSVSPYNEQFF. CDR3 sequence (DNA): TGTGCCAGCAGCCGTCCAAGCGTTTCCCCGTACAATGAGCAGTTCTTC.